The TCR beta chain described here comes from a study of neurological immune-mediated disorders. The CDR3 has 13 amino acids. V gave up 4 bases and J gave up 4 bases; unmatched junction bases: 5. Germline assignment: CDR1 DFQATT and CDR2 SNEGSKA (reference sequence). A single record per CDR3 protein comes from TCRdb applying MiXCR to the 5' RACE reads. In the table there are tens of thousands of distinct CDR3 sequences, 3% to 4% of which are singletons. Study conclusions and caveats: None of the CDR3 amino acid sequences in expanded clones turned up in more than one subject, which points to private repertoires in all groups.

In its sample, this clonotype was seen a few times. Its antigen is unknown. Sample: PBMCs. This rearrangement joins TRBV20-1 to TRBJ1-2; TRBD1 matches 8 bases. The clonotype originates from a woman aged 50 to 60 with multiple sclerosis. CDR3 DNA sequence: TGCAGTGCTACGATCGGGACAGGCTATGGCTACACCTTC. This codes for CSATIGTGYGYTF.